The clone carrying this T cell receptor (beta chain) was detected once. The data originate from a study of T cell changes during pregnancy in multiple sclerosis. Losses at the gene ends were 6 bases for V and 8 bases for J; bases not matched to a gene: 10. CDR3 size: 15 residues. Per the germline V gene, CDR1 is MNHEY and CDR2 is SVGAGI. This table comes from immunoSEQ multiplex PCR, and its TCRdb copy is limited to in-frame clones, with some not included. The sample lists approximately 46,000 clones; around 87% were seen once. This clonotype originated in a female donor with multiple sclerosis, enrolled in a pregnancy study. The gene calls are TRBV6-5 and TRBJ1-4; 9 bases map to TRBD1. Sequenced material: CD8+ T cells from peripheral blood mononuclear cells, taken in the second trimester of pregnancy. The CDR3 coding sequence is TGTGCCAGCAGAGGGTCGACAGGGGGACGAGAAAAACTGTTTTTT. This codes for CASRGSTGGREKLFF.